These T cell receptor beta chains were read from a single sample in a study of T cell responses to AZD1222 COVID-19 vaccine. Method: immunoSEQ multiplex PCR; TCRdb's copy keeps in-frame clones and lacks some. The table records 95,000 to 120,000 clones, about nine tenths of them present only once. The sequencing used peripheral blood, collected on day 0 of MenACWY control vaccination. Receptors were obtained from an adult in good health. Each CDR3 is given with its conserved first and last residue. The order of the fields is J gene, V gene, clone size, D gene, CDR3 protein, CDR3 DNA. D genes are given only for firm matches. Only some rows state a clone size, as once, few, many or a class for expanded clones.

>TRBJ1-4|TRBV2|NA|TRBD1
CASRPGSGGSEKLFF
TGTGCCAGCCGGCCAGGGTCAGGGGGGTCTGAAAAACTGTTTTTT
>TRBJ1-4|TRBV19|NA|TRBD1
CASSKDRPNEKLFF
TGTGCCAGTAGCAAGGACAGGCCAAATGAAAAACTGTTTTTT
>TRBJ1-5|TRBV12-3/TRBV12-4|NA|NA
CASSLSQPQHF
TGTGCCAGCAGTTTAAGTCAGCCCCAGCATTTT
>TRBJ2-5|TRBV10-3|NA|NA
CAISESISGSETQYF
TGTGCCATCAGTGAGTCGATCAGCGGGTCGGAGACCCAGTACTTC
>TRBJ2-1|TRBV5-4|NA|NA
CASSLDTGNEQFF
TGTGCCAGCAGCTTGGATACGGGCAATGAGCAGTTCTTC
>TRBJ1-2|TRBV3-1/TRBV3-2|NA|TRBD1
CASSQGQGGPYGYTF
TGTGCCAGCAGCCAAGGACAGGGGGGCCCCTATGGCTACACCTTC
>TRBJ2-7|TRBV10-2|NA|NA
CASQPQGLAYEQYF
TGCGCCAGTCAACCCCAGGGACTCGCCTACGAGCAGTACTTC
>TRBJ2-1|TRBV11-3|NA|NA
CASSSSGSGSYNEQFF
TGTGCCAGCAGCTCCTCTGGCAGCGGCTCCTACAATGAGCAGTTCTTC
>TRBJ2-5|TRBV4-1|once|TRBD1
CASSQQPTGTEGTQYF
TGCGCCAGCAGCCAACAACCCACCGGGACAGAAGGGACCCAGTACTTC
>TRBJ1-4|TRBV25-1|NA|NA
CASSEFRRTPGKLFF
TGTGCCAGCAGTGAATTCAGGCGGACGCCCGGAAAACTGTTTTTT
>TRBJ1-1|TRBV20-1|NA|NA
CSACRATEAFF
TGCAGTGCTTGCAGGGCAACTGAAGCTTTCTTT
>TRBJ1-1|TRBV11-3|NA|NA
CASSPGTNTEAFF
TGTGCCAGCAGCCCCGGGACGAACACTGAAGCTTTCTTT